This T cell receptor (beta chain) is from a study of PD-L1 blockade in urothelial cancer. Study-wide context: Patients, treated from 2014 onward, received atezolizumab 1,200 mg intravenously every 3 weeks. At 6 weeks and at 3 weeks (second dose) after treatment start, blood was analyzed. A median blood sample held about 140,000 T cells and 75,000 to 85,000 unique TCRs. Study-wide results and caveats: Below-median pretreatment blood TCR clonality predicted better survival.

The table lists this clone with a few counts. The antigen remains unidentified. In the same sample, other DNA sequences code for this CDR3. Documented time point: pretreatment peripheral blood. This CDR3 comprises 15 residues. The junction had 5 bases not matched to a gene; V was cut back by 4 bases and J by 2 bases. The V gene's germline CDR1 is MNHEY and CDR2 SMNVEV (reference sequence). Profiled with immunoSEQ multiplex PCR; TCRdb holds only in-frame clones, not every one. The table shows 90,000 or so clones, with around 89% occurring only once. The source material was PBMCs, sampled around atezolizumab (anti-PD-L1) treatment. This clonotype was obtained from an elderly woman with urothelial cancer. This chain links TRBV27 with TRBJ1-5, with 7 positions matching TRBD1. In DNA form, the CDR3 reads TGTGCCAGCAGTTCACAGGGGTTGGGCAATCAGCCCCAGCATTTT. Protein: CASSSQGLGNQPQHF.